This entry lists 32 T cell receptor beta chains sequenced from one sample in a study of T cells after yellow fever vaccination. TCRdb re-called the 5' RACE reads with MiXCR, one entry per CDR3 protein. The repertoire holds around 30,000 distinct CDR3 sequences, under 6% seen once, with roughly 39% in the top ten. Sequenced here: CD8+ T cells sorted from PBMCs, sampled 10 days after the yellow fever booster vaccination. Receptors originate from a man aged 25 to 45 who received the YFV17D yellow fever vaccine.

There are a few counts of this clonotype. V and J are TRBV9 and TRBJ2-7; 8 positions match TRBD1. V lost 0 bases to trimming and J lost 1 base; unmatched junction nucleotides: 3. Germline V gene lookup returns CDR1 SGDLS and CDR2 YYNGEE. CDR3 size: 15 residues. CDR3 sequence reads: CASSVGDRSSYEQYF. The CDR3 DNA sequence: TGTGCCAGCAGCGTAGGGGACAGGTCATCCTACGAGCAGTACTTC.

This clonotype occurred many times. This chain uses TRBV4-3 with TRBJ1-6, with a weak D call TRBD1 (5 bases). Looked up from germline, CDR1 is LGHNA and CDR2 is YSLEER. The CDR3 runs to 17 residues. V lost 0 bases to trimming and J lost 0 bases, with 9 bases between them. The CDR3 nucleotides are TGCGCCAGCAGCCAAGAATTGGGGGTCTCCTATAATTCACCCCTCCACTTT. Amino acids: CASSQELGVSYNSPLHF.

Ten or more counts support this clonotype. The J gene is TRBJ2-7, the V gene TRBV4-2; 14 bases align to TRBD2. CDR1 and CDR2 (germline): LGHNA, YNFKEQ. The V segment lost 4 bases and the J segment 6 bases; nucleotides outside the gene matches: 11. The CDR3 runs to 17 residues. The DNA for the CDR3 is TGTGCCAGCAGCCGGGGACTAGCGGGAGAGGGGCTCTTCGAGCAGTACTTC. Its translation: CASSRGLAGEGLFEQYF.

This clonotype was picked up many times. The rearrangement uses TRBV12-3 or TRBV12-4 and TRBJ1-5; 7 positions match TRBD1. Trimming removed 6 bases from V and 9 bases from J; junction bases left unmatched: 11. This CDR3 comprises 14 residues. The CDR3 reads CASSSTGFEGPQHF. The CDR3 DNA reads as TGTGCCAGCAGCTCGACAGGGTTCGAGGGGCCCCAGCATTTT.

This clonotype was detected many times. V gene TRBV20-1 combines with J gene TRBJ2-1; D is unresolved. This CDR3 has 12 residues. The germline CDR1 and CDR2 sequences are DFQATT and SNEGSKA (reference sequence). Trimming removed 6 bases at V and 4 bases at J, with 10 bases between. CDR3 DNA sequence: TGCAGTGCCCTAGGCCCATACAATGAGCAGTTCTTC. The encoded protein is CSALGPYNEQFF.

The table lists this clonotype with many counts. The chain joins TRBV27 to TRBJ2-2; 10 nucleotides line up with TRBD2. CDR1 is MNHEY and CDR2 is SMNVEV in the germline V gene (reference sequence). With V trimmed by 4 bases and J by 0 bases, 5 bases remained unmatched. CDR3 length equals 17 residues. CDR3 DNA: TGTGCCAGCAGTTACTCGGGACTAGCGTCGAACACCGGGGAGCTGTTTTTT. As protein: CASSYSGLASNTGELFF.

This clonotype was detected many times. V and J are TRBV6-5 and TRBJ2-1; D remains ambiguous. In germline, CDR1 is MNHEY, CDR2 SVGAGI. Trimming left V 3 bases short and J 3 bases short, with 12 bases between. There are 15 residues in the CDR3. In DNA, the CDR3 is TGTGCCAGCAGTTATGGAGAACTGAACTACAATGAGCAGTTCTTC. It translates to CASSYGELNYNEQFF.

This clonotype appeared many times. V usage is TRBV4-3 and J usage is TRBJ2-3; D gene ambiguous. The V end lost 0 bases, the J end lost 6 bases, and 16 bases lay between the germline ends. The CDR3 loop spans 16 amino acids. The germline V gene encodes CDR1 LGHNA and CDR2 YSLEER. For the CDR3, the DNA is TGCGCCAGCAGCCAAGAAAGAATAGGGCTCCGCGATACGCAGTATTTT. It translates to CASSQERIGLRDTQYF.

At least ten counts were recorded for this clonotype. The rearrangement links TRBV28 to TRBJ2-2, with 7 bases fitting TRBD1. The CDR3 extends over 18 amino acids. Germline CDR1 reads MDHEN; CDR2 reads SYDVKM. The trim removed 3 bases at V and 5 bases at J, leaving 15 bases unmatched. The CDR3 DNA reads as TGTGCCAGCAGTTTTCGTGTCACGGCAGGGGGTAGTACCGGGGAGCTGTTTTTT. Translating gives CASSFRVTAGGSTGELFF.

This clonotype was recorded at least ten times. The rearrangement links TRBV4-3 to TRBJ2-1; 7 nucleotides agree with TRBD2. From germline, CDR1 is LGHNA and CDR2 YSLEER. J gave up 10 bases and V 2 bases, and 17 bases lay outside the gene matches. This CDR3 is built from 17 residues. Here the CDR3 DNA reads TGCGCCAGCAGCCAAAACCAAGCGGGAAGGGGCGGGGAGGAGCAGTTCTTC. Protein product: CASSQNQAGRGGEEQFF.

This clonotype was picked up many times. The chain couples TRBV7-9 to TRBJ1-2; D ambiguous. The CDR3 runs 15 residues. Germline V gives CDR1 SEHNR, CDR2 FQNEAQ (reference sequence). The V gene lost 5 bases and the J gene lost 0 bases, with 13 bases spanning the gap. CDR3 protein: CASSLDWAANYGYTF. DNA of the CDR3: TGTGCCAGCAGCCTAGATTGGGCGGCTAACTATGGCTACACCTTC.

This clonotype was detected many times. The chain couples TRBV11-2 to TRBJ2-7, with 8 positions matching TRBD1. CDR3 size: 15 residues. Germline CDR1 and CDR2: SGHAT and FQNNGV. V was clipped by 5 bases and J by 2 bases; unmatched bases: 8. The CDR3 sequence is CASSTSGTGTYEQYF. CDR3 coding DNA: TGTGCCAGCAGCACGTCCGGGACAGGAACCTACGAGCAGTACTTC. The variable domain in full, completed from reference TRBV11-2 and TRBJ2-7, reads EAGVAQSPRYKIIEKRQSVAFWCNPISGHATLYWYQQILGQGPKLLIQFQNNGVVDDSQLPKDRFSAERLKGVDSTLKIQPAKLEDSAVYLCASSTSGTGTYEQYFGPGTRLTVT.

There are many counts of this clonotype. CDR3 nucleotides: TGCGCCAGCAGCACGACAGGGGGCTTCGACGAGCAGTACTTC. It specifies CASSTTGGFDEQYF. The rearrangement links TRBV5-1 to TRBJ2-7; 10 bases align to TRBD1. V dropped 4 bases and J dropped 5; count of bases not matched to a gene: 6. CDR1 is SGHRS and CDR2 is YFSETQ in the germline V gene. The CDR3 has 14 residues.

This clonotype was detected many times. The CDR3 DNA follows: TGCGCCAGCAGTCAATCGCCTTATTTAGGGCGCTACACAGATACGCAGTATTTT. Translation: CASSQSPYLGRYTDTQYF. The V and J genes are TRBV23-1 and TRBJ2-3; D uncertain. TRBV23-1 is classed as an ORF, of uncertain function. The CDR3 totals 18 residues. With 0 bases removed from V and 2 bases from J, the gap between germline ends came to 18 bases.

This clonotype was seen many times. The chain couples TRBV7-2 to TRBJ2-1; TRBD2 agrees at 9 bases. CDR1 is SGHTA, CDR2 FQGNSA, per germline. The CDR3 contains 13 residues. V was clipped by 9 bases and J by 3 bases; unmatched bases: 3. The CDR3 DNA reads TGTGCCAGTACTAGCGGGCTCTACAATGAGCAGTTCTTC. It is translated as CASTSGLYNEQFF.

At least ten counts were recorded for this clonotype. The chain carries TRBV30 and TRBJ2-3; 9 nucleotides align to TRBD2. After removal of 8 bases from V and 3 bases from J, the junction contained 3 bases not matched to a gene. CDR3 length: 12 amino acids. Germline V gives CDR1 GTSNPN, CDR2 SVGIG (reference sequence). DNA for the CDR3: TGTGCCGTAGCGGGAGAGACAGATACGCAGTATTTT. Translated: CAVAGETDTQYF.

This clonotype was found many times. The chain uses TRBV12-3 or TRBV12-4 and TRBJ2-7; no clear D. This CDR3 has 14 residues. V dropped 3 bases and J dropped 0 bases, with 9 bases sitting between them. For the CDR3, the DNA is TGTGCCAGCAGTTTCGGGTTGGGCTCCTACGAGCAGTACTTC. Residues: CASSFGLGSYEQYF.

This clonotype has a count of ten or more. The chain combines TRBV11-2 with TRBJ2-3; 11 positions agree with TRBD2. Losses at the gene ends were 5 bases for V and 6 bases for J; bases not matched to a gene: 19. There are 19 residues in the CDR3. Germline loops: CDR1 SGHAT, CDR2 FQNNGV. CDR3 sequence: CASSLGELRLAGNTDTQYF. In DNA, the CDR3 is TGTGCCAGCAGCCTTGGAGAACTTAGACTAGCGGGAAATACGGATACGCAGTATTTT.

This clonotype was seen at least ten times. The gene calls are TRBV7-9 and TRBJ2-3; TRBD2 is a possible D gene (5 bases). With 6 bases removed from V and 8 bases from J, the gap between germline ends came to 9 bases. CDR3 length equals 11 residues. The germline CDR1 and CDR2 sequences are SEHNR and FQNEAQ (reference sequence). The CDR3 sequence: CASSEGTTQYF. CDR3 DNA: TGTGCCAGCAGTGAGGGTACTACGCAGTATTTT.

In its sample, this clonotype was seen many times. The V and J genes are TRBV27 and TRBJ2-4, with D possibly being TRBD1 (6 bases). The V gene's germline CDR1 is MNHEY and CDR2 SMNVEV (reference sequence). V gave up 5 bases and J gave up 2 bases, with 13 bases separating them. The CDR3 runs to 15 residues. In nucleotides, the CDR3 is TGTGCCAGCAGTACAATCAGGGGTTCCAAAAACATTCAGTACTTC. Its protein product is CASSTIRGSKNIQYF.

This clonotype was observed at least ten times. This chain links TRBV10-3 with TRBJ2-3; D ambiguous. Germline V gene data show CDR1 as ENHRY and CDR2 as SYGVKD. The CDR3 is 13 amino acids. V lost 6 bases and J 2 bases, leaving 9 bases between the germline ends. The CDR3 spells CAISPEVTDTQYF. Written as DNA, the CDR3 is TGTGCCATCAGCCCCGAGGTCACAGATACGCAGTATTTT.

This clonotype was counted many times. This chain uses TRBV7-9 with TRBJ2-2; 9 nucleotides match TRBD2. The length of the CDR3 is 15 residues. The germline V gene encodes CDR1 SEHNR and CDR2 FQNEAQ (reference sequence). V was clipped by 5 bases and J by 3 bases; unmatched bases: 4. This chain's CDR3 is CASSGWTSDTGELFF. The CDR3 DNA sequence: TGTGCCAGCAGCGGATGGACTAGCGACACCGGGGAGCTGTTTTTT.

This clonotype was detected ten times or more. This chain links TRBV12-3 or TRBV12-4 with TRBJ2-3; no reliable D call. V lost 3 bases to trimming and J lost 3 bases, with 7 bases between them. The CDR3 runs to 13 residues. CDR3 region: CASSFVGTDTQYF. The CDR3 DNA is TGTGCCAGCAGTTTTGTCGGGACAGATACGCAGTATTTT.

This clonotype was observed many times. The J gene is TRBJ1-2, the V gene TRBV14; 8 nucleotides agree with TRBD1. Germline assignment: CDR1 SGHDN and CDR2 FVKESK. This CDR3 comprises 15 residues. Trimming removed 1 base from V and 4 bases from J; junction bases left unmatched: 5. This chain's CDR3 is CASSQGAGGIYGYTF. The CDR3, as DNA: TGTGCCAGCAGCCAAGGGGCAGGGGGCATCTATGGCTACACCTTC.

This clonotype was found many times. The chain has TRBV12-3 or TRBV12-4 and TRBJ2-2; 10 bases match TRBD1. Germline trimming cut 7 bases from V and 6 bases from J; bases unmatched to any gene: 8. The CDR3 length is 15 residues. CDR3 protein: CASTGTGATAGELFF. DNA for the CDR3: TGTGCCAGCACCGGGACAGGGGCTACCGCCGGGGAGCTGTTTTTT.

Ten or more counts support this clonotype. CDR3 sequence: CASSIRMSSYNEQFF. CDR3 nucleotide sequence: TGTGCCAGTAGTATCAGGATGAGCTCCTACAATGAGCAGTTCTTC. The chain recombines TRBV19 with TRBJ2-1; D call uncertain. Germline V gene lookup returns CDR1 LNHDA and CDR2 SQIVND (reference sequence). The CDR3 loop spans 15 amino acids. V lost 3 bases and J lost 0, with 9 bases in between.

There are many counts of this clonotype. The chain employs TRBV5-1 and TRBJ1-1; tentative D call: TRBD1 (6 bases). The germline CDR1 and CDR2 sequences are SGHRS and YFSETQ. CDR3 length equals 14 residues. Trimming shortened V by 2 bases and J by 1 base, and 9 bases separated the two germline ends. The CDR3 DNA sequence: TGCGCCAGCAGCTTTCGGGACACGAACACTGAAGCTTTCTTT. Translation: CASSFRDTNTEAFF.

In its sample, this clonotype was seen many times. The chain recombines TRBV5-1 with TRBJ2-1; the match to TRBD2 covers 8 bases. This CDR3 has 17 residues. The ends lost 0 bases at V and 4 bases at J; junction bases unmatched: 9. CDR1 SGHRS and CDR2 YFSETQ come from the germline V gene. CDR3 region: CASSLGPAGEGYNEQFF. The DNA of the CDR3 is TGCGCCAGCAGCTTGGGTCCAGCGGGAGAGGGGTACAATGAGCAGTTCTTC.

This clonotype has ten or more counts. This chain joins TRBV29-1 and TRBJ2-7; D gene uncertain. There are 11 residues in the CDR3. Deletions cut 4 bases from V and 3 bases from J, with 7 bases between. The germline V gene encodes CDR1 SQVTM and CDR2 ANQGSEA. CDR3: CSVGGYYEQYF. The CDR3 DNA sequence: TGCAGCGTTGGGGGTTACTACGAGCAGTACTTC.

This clonotype was picked up many times. A read error may account for a junction end that differs from germline. The chain couples TRBV7-7 to TRBJ2-5, with unresolved D. Germline assignment: CDR1 SSHAT and CDR2 FNYEAQ (reference sequence). The CDR3 has 14 residues. CDR3 DNA sequence: TGTGCTAGCAGCAAAAGGACGGCTCAAGAGACCCAGTACTTC. Translating it yields CASSKRTAQETQYF.

This clonotype has at least ten counts. The chain joins TRBV7-9 to TRBJ1-1; 8 bases are a match to TRBD1. CDR3 length equals 14 residues. After removal of 7 bases from V and 0 bases from J, the junction contained 4 bases not matched to a gene. Germline loops: CDR1 SEHNR, CDR2 FQNEAQ (reference sequence). CDR3 sequence reads: CASTRGPVNTEAFF. CDR3 nucleotide sequence: TGTGCCAGCACCAGGGGGCCAGTGAACACTGAAGCTTTCTTT.

This clonotype was observed at least ten times. The CDR3 nucleotides are TGTGCCAGCAGCCAAGAAGGGGGAACGGCCGGAGAGACCCAGTACTTC. Translation: CASSQEGGTAGETQYF. This chain links TRBV3-1 with TRBJ2-5, with D possibly matching TRBD1 (6 bases). CDR1 and CDR2 from the germline V gene are LGHDT and YNNKEL (reference sequence). The CDR3 is made up of 16 amino acids. Trimming left V 0 bases short and J 4 bases short, with 15 bases between.